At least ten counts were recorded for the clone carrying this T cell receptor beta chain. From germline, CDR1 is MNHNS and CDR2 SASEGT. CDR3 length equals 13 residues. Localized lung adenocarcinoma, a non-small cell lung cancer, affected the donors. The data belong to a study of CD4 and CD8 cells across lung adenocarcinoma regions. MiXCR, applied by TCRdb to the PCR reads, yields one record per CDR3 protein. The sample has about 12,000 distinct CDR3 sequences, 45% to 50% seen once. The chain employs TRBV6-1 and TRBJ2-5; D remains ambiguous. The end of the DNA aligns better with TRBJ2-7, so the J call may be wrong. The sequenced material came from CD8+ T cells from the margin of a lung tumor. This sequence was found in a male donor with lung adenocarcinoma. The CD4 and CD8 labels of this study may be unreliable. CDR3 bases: TGTGCCAGCAATCCCGGCGTCGCCTACGAGCAGTACTTC. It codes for CASNPGVAYEQYF.